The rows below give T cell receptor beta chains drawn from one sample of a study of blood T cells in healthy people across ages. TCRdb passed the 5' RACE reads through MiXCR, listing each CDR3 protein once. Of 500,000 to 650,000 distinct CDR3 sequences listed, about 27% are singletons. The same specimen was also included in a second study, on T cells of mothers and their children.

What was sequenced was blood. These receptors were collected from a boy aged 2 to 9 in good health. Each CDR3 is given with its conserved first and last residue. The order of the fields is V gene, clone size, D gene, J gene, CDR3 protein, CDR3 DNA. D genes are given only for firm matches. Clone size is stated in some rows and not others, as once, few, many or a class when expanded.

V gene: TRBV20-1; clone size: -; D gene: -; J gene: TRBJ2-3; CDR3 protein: CSALKLDTQYF; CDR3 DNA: TGCAGTGCCCTTAAGTTGGATACGCAGTATTTT
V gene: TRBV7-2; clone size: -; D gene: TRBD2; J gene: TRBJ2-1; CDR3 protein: CASSPRGLAPEQFF; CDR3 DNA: TGTGCCAGCAGCCCACGGGGACTAGCGCCAGAGCAGTTCTTC
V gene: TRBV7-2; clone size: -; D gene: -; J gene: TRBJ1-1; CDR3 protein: CASSLLGEYTEAFF; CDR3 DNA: TGTGCCAGCAGCTTACTAGGGGAGTACACTGAAGCTTTCTTT
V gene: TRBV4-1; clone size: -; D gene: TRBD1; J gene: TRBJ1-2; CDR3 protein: CASSHPMGGQGEVYGYTF; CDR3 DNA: TGCGCCAGCAGCCACCCGATGGGGGGACAGGGCGAGGTCTATGGCTACACCTTC
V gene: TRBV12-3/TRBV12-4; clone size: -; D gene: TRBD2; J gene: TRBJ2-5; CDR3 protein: CASSPGTSGGQETQYF; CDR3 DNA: TGTGCCAGCAGTCCAGGGACTAGCGGGGGCCAAGAGACCCAGTACTTC
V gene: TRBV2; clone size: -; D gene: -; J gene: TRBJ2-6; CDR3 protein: CASSEVRSSGANVLTF; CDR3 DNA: TGTGCCAGCAGTGAAGTGCGGAGCTCTGGGGCCAACGTCCTGACTTTC
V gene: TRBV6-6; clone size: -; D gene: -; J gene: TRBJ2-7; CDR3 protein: CASSWLATTYEQYF; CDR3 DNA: TGTGCCAGCAGTTGGCTAGCTACTACCTACGAGCAGTACTTC
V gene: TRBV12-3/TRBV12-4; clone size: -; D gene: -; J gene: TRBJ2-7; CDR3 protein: CASSWGLASGAPYEQYF; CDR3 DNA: TGTGCCAGCAGTTGGGGGCTTGCTAGCGGAGCCCCCTACGAGCAGTACTTC
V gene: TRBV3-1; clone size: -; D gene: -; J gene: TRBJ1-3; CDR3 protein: CASSQDLGRISSGNTIYF; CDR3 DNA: TGTGCCAGCAGCCAAGACCTCGGACGCATTAGCTCTGGAAACACCATATATTTT
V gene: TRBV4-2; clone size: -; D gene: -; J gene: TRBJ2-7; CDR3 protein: CASSGTNRYEQYF; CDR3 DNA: TGTGCCAGCAGCGGGACAAACCGCTACGAGCAGTACTTC
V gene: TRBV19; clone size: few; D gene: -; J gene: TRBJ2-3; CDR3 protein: CASSIGPLGADTQYF; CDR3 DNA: TGTGCCAGTAGTATAGGGCCGCTCGGAGCAGATACGCAGTATTTT
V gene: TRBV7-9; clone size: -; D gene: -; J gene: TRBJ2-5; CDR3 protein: CASSSARGAWETQYF; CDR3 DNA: TGTGCCAGCAGCTCGGCCAGGGGCGCGTGGGAGACCCAGTACTTC
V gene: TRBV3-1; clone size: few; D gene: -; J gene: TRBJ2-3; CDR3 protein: CASSQLTPTPTDTQYF; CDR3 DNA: TGTGCCAGCAGCCAATTGACCCCTACCCCCACAGATACGCAGTATTTT
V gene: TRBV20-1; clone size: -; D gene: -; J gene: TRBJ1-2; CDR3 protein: CSANRDVDGYTF; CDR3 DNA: TGCAGTGCCAACCGGGACGTCGATGGCTACACCTTC
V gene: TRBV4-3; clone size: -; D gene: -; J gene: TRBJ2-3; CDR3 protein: CASSQARGALGTDTQYF; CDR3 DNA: TGCGCCAGCAGCCAGGCAAGGGGGGCACTAGGAACAGATACGCAGTATTTT
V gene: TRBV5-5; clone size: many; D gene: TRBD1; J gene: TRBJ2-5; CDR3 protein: CASSPGQEETQYF; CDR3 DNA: TGTGCCAGCAGCCCGGGACAGGAGGAGACCCAGTACTTC
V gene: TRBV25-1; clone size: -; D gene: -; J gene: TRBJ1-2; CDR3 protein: CASSEYRDGVYGYTF; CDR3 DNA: TGTGCCAGCAGTGAATACAGGGACGGGGTCTATGGCTACACCTTC
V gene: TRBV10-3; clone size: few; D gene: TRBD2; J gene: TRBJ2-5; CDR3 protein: CATKAGEETQYF; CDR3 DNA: TGTGCCACAAAAGCGGGGGAAGAGACCCAGTACTTC
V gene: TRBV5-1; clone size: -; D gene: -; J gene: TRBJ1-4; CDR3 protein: CTSSLYRGNNEKLFF; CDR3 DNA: TGCACCAGCAGCTTGTATCGGGGTAATAATGAAAAACTGTTTTTT
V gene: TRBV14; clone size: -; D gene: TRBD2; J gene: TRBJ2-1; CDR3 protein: CASSFPGTSGTNEQFF; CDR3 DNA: TGTGCCAGCAGCTTTCCCGGGACTAGCGGGACCAATGAGCAGTTCTTC
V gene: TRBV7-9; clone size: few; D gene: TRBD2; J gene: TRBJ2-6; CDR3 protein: CASSRPSGGKPGANVLTF; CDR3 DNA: TGTGCCAGCAGCCGACCTAGCGGGGGGAAACCTGGGGCCAACGTCCTGACTTTC
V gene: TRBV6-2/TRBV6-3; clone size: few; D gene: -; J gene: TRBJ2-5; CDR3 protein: CASSYGVDPCF; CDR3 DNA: TGTGCCAGCAGTTACGGGGTCGACCCCTGCTTC
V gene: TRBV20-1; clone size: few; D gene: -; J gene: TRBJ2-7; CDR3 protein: CSARDSGSYEQYF; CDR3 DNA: TGCAGTGCTAGAGATTCAGGGTCCTACGAGCAGTACTTC
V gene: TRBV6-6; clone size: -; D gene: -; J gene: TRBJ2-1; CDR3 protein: CASSYRQQNNEQFF; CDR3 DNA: TGTGCCAGCAGTTACCGGCAGCAAAACAATGAGCAGTTCTTC
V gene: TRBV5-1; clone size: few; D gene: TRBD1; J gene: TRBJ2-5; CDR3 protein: CASSMGQGEETQYF; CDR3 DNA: TGCGCCAGCAGTATGGGACAGGGGGAAGAGACCCAGTACTTC